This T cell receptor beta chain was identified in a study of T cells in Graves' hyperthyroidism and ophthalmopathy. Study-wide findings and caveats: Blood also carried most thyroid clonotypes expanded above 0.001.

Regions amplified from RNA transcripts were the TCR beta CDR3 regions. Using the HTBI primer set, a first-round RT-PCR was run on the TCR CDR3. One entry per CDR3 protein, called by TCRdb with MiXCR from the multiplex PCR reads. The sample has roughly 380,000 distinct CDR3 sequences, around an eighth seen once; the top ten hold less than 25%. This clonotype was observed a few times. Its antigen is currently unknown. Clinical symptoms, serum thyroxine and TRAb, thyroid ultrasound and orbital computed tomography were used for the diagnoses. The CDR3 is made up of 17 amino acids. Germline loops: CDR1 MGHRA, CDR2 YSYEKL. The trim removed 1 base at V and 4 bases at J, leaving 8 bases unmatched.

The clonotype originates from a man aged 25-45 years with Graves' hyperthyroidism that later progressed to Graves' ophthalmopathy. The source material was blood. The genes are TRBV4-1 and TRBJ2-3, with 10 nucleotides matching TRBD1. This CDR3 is CASSQGLTGGIADTQYF. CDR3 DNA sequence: TGCGCCAGCAGCCAAGGACTGACAGGGGGCATAGCAGATACGCAGTATTTT.